This TCR beta chain derives from a study of blood T cell repertoires in COVID-19. Data came from immunoSEQ multiplex PCR; TCRdb stores just in-frame clones and leaves some out. The top ten clones hold about 4.1% of a sample with just over 300,000 clones, 70% to 90% of them seen once. Material for sequencing was PBMCs or T cells enriched from blood (not recorded which). The clonotype comes from a man in his thirties or forties who had recovered from COVID-19.

In DNA, the CDR3 is TGTGCCAGCTCACCACGCGGCATTCGAGGCGGAAACACCATATATTTT. It yields the protein CASSPRGIRGGNTIYF. The chain employs TRBV18 and TRBJ1-3, with D uncertain. The length of the CDR3 is 16 residues. The germline gives CDR1 KGHSH, CDR2 LQKENI. Trimming took off 1 base at V and 4 bases at J, with 14 bases between the two ends.